This T cell receptor (beta chain) was identified during a study of graft-versus-host responses after intestinal transplantation. Comment on this clone: Its antigen is currently unknown.

Profiling relied on immunoSEQ multiplex PCR, and the TCRdb table lists in-frame clones only, not all of them. The sample shows approximately 100,000 clones, roughly 90% of them seen only once. The CDR3 has 13 residues. V lost 5 bases and J lost 6, with 12 bases in between. The germline V gene has CDR1 SGHDT and CDR2 YYEEEE. The rearrangement links TRBV5-6 to TRBJ2-1; the D gene is possibly TRBD2 (6 bases). Sequenced here: unstimulated CD4+ T cells sorted from spleen or lymph node cells, sampled before intestinal transplant. The TCR sequence derives from a human donor who received an intestinal transplant. DNA of the CDR3: TGTGCCAGCAGTATAGGAGCGGGCAATGAGCAGTTCTTC. Its protein product is CASSIGAGNEQFF.